This T cell receptor beta chain was recorded in a study of control samples from healthy donors and cancer patients. TCRdb's table, derived via immunoSEQ multiplex PCR, lists solely in-frame clones and lacks some. The sample includes tens of thousands of clones, roughly 87% of them seen just once. V was clipped by 0 bases and J by 7 bases, with 0 bases between them. The CDR3 contains 11 residues. Germline V gene lookup returns CDR1 MNHEY and CDR2 SMNVEV (reference sequence). The sequenced material came from blood. The chain uses TRBV27 and TRBJ2-2, with D hard to call. The receptor was isolated from a woman aged 45-65 years in good health. CDR3 in DNA: TGTGCCAGCAGTTTATCCGGGGAGCTGTTTTTT. Its protein product is CASSLSGELFF.